The clone carrying this TCR beta chain was seen a few times. What it recognizes is unknown. Unique molecular identifiers were used to barcode this TCRbeta library. TCRdb redid the calling of the PCR reads with MiXCR, one entry per CDR3 protein. The sample gives around 700,000 distinct CDR3 sequences, around 12% of which show up once; approximately 0.8% is in the top ten. V lost 3 bases and J lost 2, with 20 bases in between. From germline, CDR1 is DFQATT and CDR2 SNEGSKA (reference sequence). The CDR3 spans 17 residues. The record originates from a study of T-cell reconstitution after alpha-beta-depleted transplantation in children. The study's findings and limits: After transplant, at about two months, alpha-beta T cells were reportedly derived from several hundred expanded graft clones. Elevated TCRbeta diversity at day 60 was traced, in some patients, to surviving recipient T cells and thymic progenitors. One year after transplant, T-cell counts and diversity came mostly from newly produced T cells.

This sequence was found in a girl under 10 years old with congenital amegakaryocytic thrombocytopenia, due to receive a stem cell transplant. V gene TRBV20-1 combines with J gene TRBJ1-5, with D perhaps matching TRBD1 (5 bases). The sequences come from PBMCs, collected before TCRalphabeta/CD19-depleted stem cell transplant. In DNA form, the CDR3 reads TGCAGTGCTAGCTTCCCGGGACCCCTGGCTGGCAATCAGCCCCAGCATTTT. This encodes CSASFPGPLAGNQPQHF.